One and the same sample provided the 3 T cell receptor beta chains below, sequenced in a study of blood T cell repertoires in COVID-19. Libraries were prepared by immunoSEQ multiplex PCR; TCRdb keeps only in-frame clonotypes and omits some of them. There are 270,000 or so clones in the sample; about 86% occur only once, and approximately 12% lies in the top ten. The sequenced sample was peripheral blood. The source of these receptors is a woman aged 30 to 39 with COVID-19, enrolled during active disease.

The chain combines TRBV6-5 with TRBJ1-2, with 11 bases matching TRBD1. Germline CDR1 reads MNHEY; CDR2 reads SVGAGI. The CDR3 contains 14 residues. The CDR3 DNA follows: TGTGCGTCTTCAGGGGACAGGGGGGTATATGGCTACACCTTC. Amino acid sequence: CASSGDRGVYGYTF.

V is TRBV7-6 and J is TRBJ2-1; 9 bases are a match to TRBD2. CDR1 is SGHVS and CDR2 is FNYEAQ in the germline V gene. The CDR3 has 15 amino acids. The junction had 3 bases not matched to a gene; V was cut back by 4 bases and J by 2 bases. The CDR3 DNA sequence: TGTGCCAGCAGCTCGACTAGCGGACCCTACAATGAGCAGTTCTTC. Translated, it gives CASSSTSGPYNEQFF.

V usage is TRBV4-1 and J usage is TRBJ1-2; possible D gene TRBD1, 5 bases. Deletions cut 0 bases from V and 2 bases from J, with 19 bases between. The CDR3 loop spans 18 amino acids. Per the germline V gene, CDR1 is MGHRA and CDR2 is YSYEKL. The CDR3 spells CASSQEDVTAPSNYGYTF. CDR3 coding DNA: TGCGCCAGCAGCCAAGAGGACGTGACAGCTCCCTCCAACTATGGCTACACCTTC.